Sequencing of this TCR beta chain was carried out in a study of low-dose radiotherapy and immunotherapy resistance in tumors. Study in general: Cohort 2, a group dosed every two weeks at 1 Gy per fraction, received 13 Gy in total over 26 weeks. Patients took aspirin (300 mg orally, daily) for four cycles beginning at cycle 1 day 1.

Covering alpha and beta chains, TRAV- and TRBV-specific primers were used for the first-strand cDNA. The authors amplified TCRs for 15 to 25 PCR cycles with a constant-region primer and a V-primer adapter. Using its own MiXCR run on the reads, TCRdb lists one record per CDR3 protein. The sample includes about 30,000 distinct CDR3 sequences, around 54% of them seen just once. Noted time point: after trial treatment. The treatment was: LDRT plus nivolumab, ipilimumab, low-dose cyclophosphamide and aspirin (RACIN trial). The germline gives CDR1 SNHLY, CDR2 FYNNEI. The CDR3 length is 14 residues. V was cut by 7 bases and J by 4 bases, with 14 bases left in between. In its sample, this clonotype was seen once.

The source is a male donor with gallbladder cancer. Sequenced material: PBMCs, taken after low-dose radiotherapy plus immunotherapy. The chain combines TRBV2 with TRBJ1-5; possible D gene TRBD1, 6 bases. In DNA, the CDR3 is TGTGCCAGCAAGGAGGGGGAATGGAATCAGCCCCAGCATTTT. This encodes CASKEGEWNQPQHF.